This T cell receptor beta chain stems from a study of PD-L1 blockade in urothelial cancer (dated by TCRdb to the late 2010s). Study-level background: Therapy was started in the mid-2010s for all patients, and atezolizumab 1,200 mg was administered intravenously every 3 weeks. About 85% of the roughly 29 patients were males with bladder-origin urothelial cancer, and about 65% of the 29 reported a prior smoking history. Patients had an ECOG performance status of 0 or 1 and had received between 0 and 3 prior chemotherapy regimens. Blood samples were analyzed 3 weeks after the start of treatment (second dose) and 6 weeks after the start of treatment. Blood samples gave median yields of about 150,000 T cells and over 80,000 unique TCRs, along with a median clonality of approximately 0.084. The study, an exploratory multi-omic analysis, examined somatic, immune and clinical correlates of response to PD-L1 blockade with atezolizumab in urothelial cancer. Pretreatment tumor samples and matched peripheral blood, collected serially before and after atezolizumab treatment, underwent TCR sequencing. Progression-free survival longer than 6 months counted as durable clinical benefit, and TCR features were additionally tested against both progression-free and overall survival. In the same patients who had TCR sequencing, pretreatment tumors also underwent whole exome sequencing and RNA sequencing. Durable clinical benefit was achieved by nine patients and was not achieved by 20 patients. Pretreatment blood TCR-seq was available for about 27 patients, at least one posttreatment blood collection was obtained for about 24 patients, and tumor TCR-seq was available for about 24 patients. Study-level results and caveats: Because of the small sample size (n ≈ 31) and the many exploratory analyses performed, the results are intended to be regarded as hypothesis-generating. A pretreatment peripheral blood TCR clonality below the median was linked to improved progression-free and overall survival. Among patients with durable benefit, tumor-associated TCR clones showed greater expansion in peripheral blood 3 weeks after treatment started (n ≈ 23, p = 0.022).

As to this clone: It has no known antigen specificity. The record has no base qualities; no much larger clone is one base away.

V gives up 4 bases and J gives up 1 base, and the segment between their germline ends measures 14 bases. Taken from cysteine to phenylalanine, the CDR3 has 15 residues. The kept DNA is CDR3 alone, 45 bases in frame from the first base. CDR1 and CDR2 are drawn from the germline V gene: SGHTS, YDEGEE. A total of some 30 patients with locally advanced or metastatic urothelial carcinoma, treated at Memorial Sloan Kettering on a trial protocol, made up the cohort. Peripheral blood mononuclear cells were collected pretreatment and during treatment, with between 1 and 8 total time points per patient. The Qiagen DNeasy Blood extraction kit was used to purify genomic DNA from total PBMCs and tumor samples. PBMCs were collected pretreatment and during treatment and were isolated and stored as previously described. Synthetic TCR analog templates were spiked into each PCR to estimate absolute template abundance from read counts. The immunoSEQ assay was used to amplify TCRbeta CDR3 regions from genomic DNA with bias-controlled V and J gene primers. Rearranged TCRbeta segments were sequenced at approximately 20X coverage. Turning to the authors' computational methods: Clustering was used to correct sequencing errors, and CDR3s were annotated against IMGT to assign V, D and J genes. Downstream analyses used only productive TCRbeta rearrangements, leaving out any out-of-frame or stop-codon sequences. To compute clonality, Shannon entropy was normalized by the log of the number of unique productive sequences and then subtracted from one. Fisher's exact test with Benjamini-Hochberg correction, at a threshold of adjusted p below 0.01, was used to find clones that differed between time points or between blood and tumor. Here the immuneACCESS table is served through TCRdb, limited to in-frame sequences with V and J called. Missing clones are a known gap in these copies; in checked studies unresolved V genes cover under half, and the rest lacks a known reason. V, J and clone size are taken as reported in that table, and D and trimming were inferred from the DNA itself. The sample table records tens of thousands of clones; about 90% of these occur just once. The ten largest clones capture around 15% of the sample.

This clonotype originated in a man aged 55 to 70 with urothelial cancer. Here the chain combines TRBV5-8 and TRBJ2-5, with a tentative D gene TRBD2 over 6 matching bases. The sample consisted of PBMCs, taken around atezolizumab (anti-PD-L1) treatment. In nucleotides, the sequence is TGTGCCAGCAGCAGCGGGTCAGCATTCCAAGAGACCCAGTACTTC. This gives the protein CASSSGSAFQETQYF. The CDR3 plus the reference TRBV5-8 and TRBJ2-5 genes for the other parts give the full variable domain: EAGVTQSPTHLIKTRGQQATLRCSPISGHTSVYWYQQALGLGLQFLLWYDEGEERNRGNFPPRFSGRQFPNYSSELNVNALELEDSALYLCASSSGSAFQETQYFGPGTRLLVL.